The 7 T cell receptor beta chains below all came from one sample that was sequenced in a study of T cell responses to AZD1222 COVID-19 vaccine. Profiled with immunoSEQ multiplex PCR; TCRdb holds only in-frame clones, not every one. The sample includes roughly 65,000 clones, approximately 87% seen only once; the top ten take roughly 23%. The sample consisted of peripheral blood, taken 28 days after the second AZD1222 dose. The receptors originated from an adult who received the AZD1222 COVID-19 vaccine.

The V call is TRBV6-4, the J call TRBJ2-1; 9 bases are a match to TRBD2. Germline V CDR1 and CDR2: MRHNA, SNTAGT. J gave up 1 base and V 6 bases, and 7 bases lay outside the gene matches. There are 16 residues in the CDR3. CDR3 in amino acids: CASSPVTSGSYNEQFF. CDR3 DNA: TGTGCCAGCAGCCCCGTAACTAGCGGGTCCTACAATGAGCAGTTCTTC.

The rearrangement joins TRBV19 to TRBJ2-3; 7 nucleotides agree with TRBD2. Germline V gives CDR1 LNHDA, CDR2 SQIVND (reference sequence). V shed 4 bases and J 2 bases; nucleotides not matched to a gene: 3. The CDR3 is 14 residues long. The CDR3 protein is CASSSLADTDTQYF. As DNA, the CDR3 is TGTGCCAGTAGTAGTCTAGCGGACACAGATACGCAGTATTTT. Complete variable domain (other parts from reference TRBV19 and TRBJ2-3): DGGITQSPKYLFRKEGQNVTLSCEQNLNHDAMYWYRQDPGQGLRLIYYSQIVNDFQKGDIAEGYSVSREKKESFPLTVTSAQKNPTAFYLCASSSLADTDTQYFGPGTRLTVL.

V usage is TRBV19 and J usage is TRBJ1-1, with D perhaps TRBD1 (6 bases). V lost 9 bases, J lost 7 bases, and 18 bases lay in between. Germline loops: CDR1 LNHDA, CDR2 SQIVND (reference sequence). This CDR3 is built from 13 residues. CDR3 region: CASLPWGADEAFF. CDR3 DNA sequence: TGTGCCAGCCTCCCGTGGGGGGCGGATGAAGCTTTCTTT. The entire variable domain, with the rest obtained from reference TRBV19 and TRBJ1-1, is as follows: DGGITQSPKYLFRKEGQNVTLSCEQNLNHDAMYWYRQDPGQGLRLIYYSQIVNDFQKGDIAEGYSVSREKKESFPLTVTSAQKNPTAFYLCASLPWGADEAFFGQGTRLTVV.

In regard to this clone: An end of the junction does not agree with germline; a read error may underlie this. The V call is TRBV11-3, the J call TRBJ1-6; D is unclear. The germline V gene has CDR1 SGHNT and CDR2 YENEEA. The CDR3 runs to 13 residues. The CDR3 protein is CPGSRSYNSPLHF. For the CDR3, the DNA is TGCCCCGGTAGCCGCTCCTATAATTCACCCCTCCACTTT.

This clone was picked up one time. V and J are TRBV5-1 and TRBJ2-2, with no clear D. The CDR3 covers 12 residues. Trimming removed 5 bases at V and 1 base at J, with 3 bases between. The germline V gene encodes CDR1 SGHRS and CDR2 YFSETQ. CDR3 sequence: CASRENTGELFF. For the CDR3, the DNA is TGCGCCAGCAGGGAGAACACCGGGGAGCTGTTTTTT.

The V call is TRBV5-1, the J call TRBJ1-3; D remains ambiguous. Germline loops: CDR1 SGHRS, CDR2 YFSETQ. V lost 4 bases to trimming and J lost 4 bases, with 12 bases between them. The CDR3 extends over 14 amino acids. The CDR3 is CASSPQSGGNTIYF. The CDR3 region has the DNA TGCGCCAGCAGCCCTCAGTCGGGGGGAAACACCATATATTTT.

The rearrangement links TRBV29-1 to TRBJ2-7, with D possibly called TRBD1 or TRBD2 (5 bases each). The CDR3 totals 14 residues. CDR1 is SQVTM and CDR2 is ANQGSEA in the germline V gene. With 5 bases removed from V and 2 bases from J, the gap between germline ends came to 16 bases. CDR3 amino acids: CSVKILEGTYEQYF. CDR3 sequence (DNA): TGCAGCGTTAAGATCTTAGAGGGGACCTACGAGCAGTACTTC.